This TCR beta chain appears in the sequencing data of a study of shared clonotypes between healthy human individuals. General observations from the study: The sampled material consisted only of blood, and tissue repertoires are likely to differ. Non-shared clonotypes were found to have lower generation probabilities than the clonotypes that were shared by all four of the sorted-subset donors. Few donors restricted represented genetic and exposure-history diversity.

Germline V gives CDR1 SQVTM, CDR2 ANQGSEA. The CDR3 totals 13 residues. The germline V and J ends were trimmed by 6 bases and 0 bases, with 11 bases remaining between them. The DNA input per sorted-subset replicate PCR was 200 ng, corresponding to some 30,000 T cell genomes. The data were produced by immunoSEQ multiplex PCR, yet TCRdb's version contains in-frame clones alone and is incomplete. This table holds about 1.1 million clones, roughly 80% found once. Regarding this clone: Its specificity is unknown.

V usage is TRBV29-1 and J usage is TRBJ1-2; D gene unclear. The receptor comes from a man aged 18 to 30 in good health. Some clones in this sample may be carry-over from other donors' samples. Sequenced input: memory CD4+ T cells from PBMCs. The subset here: CD45RA-negative fraction. CDR3: CSVRKKANYGYTF. CDR3 DNA sequence: TGCAGCGTCCGGAAAAAAGCTAACTATGGCTACACCTTC. The entire variable domain, with the rest obtained from reference TRBV29-1 and TRBJ1-2, is as follows: SAVISQKPSRDICQRGTSLTIQCQVDSQVTMMFWYRQQPGQSLTLIATANQGSEATYESGFVIDKFPISRPNLTFSTLTVSNMSPEDSSIYLCSVRKKANYGYTFGSGTRLTVV.